This record looks at one T cell receptor beta chain sequence and its context. Its target antigen remains unknown. Base qualities are not provided; no much larger clone lies one nucleotide away. This record comes from a study of blood T cells in healthy people across ages (dated by TCRdb to 2015 to 2017). At the level of the whole study: In model experiments, template switching captured about one uniquely barcoded TCR beta cDNA molecule for every two T cells. Age-related changes in TCR beta repertoire diversity were measured in the study by deep sequencing normalized with unique cDNA molecular identifiers. The donors were divided into four age groups: young (average around 15 years), middle-aged (about 40), aged (approximately 62) and long-lived (roughly 82). Donors of different ages were randomly distributed across sequencing lanes to avoid experimental bias. Two additional independent replicas of 1 million unique cDNA reads from the same blood draw were analyzed for two donors (one aged 18 to 30 and one aged 80 or older). Study-wide findings and limitations: The CMV infection status of donors was not known, potentially confounding age-related changes in expanded clonotypes. As age increased, observed TCR beta diversity per million T cells dropped in a roughly linear way, and a significant reduction was already evident by age approximately 40. A strong correlation was found between observed TCR beta diversity and the percentage of naive T cells measured by flow cytometry. The long-lived group showed more naive CD4+ T cells, fewer expanded clones and increased TCR diversity than the aged group, suggesting age selection. Because profiling used bulk unsorted PBMCs, naive and antigen-experienced compartments could not be compared conclusively. Estimates of total diversity based on one million sequenced T cells were considered lower bounds and underestimates.

The donors were roughly 40 Caucasian individuals from Russia, aged roughly 6 to 100 years, who were systemically healthy. Each donor gave approximately 9.3 milliliters of peripheral blood, collected into EDTA-treated Vacutainer tubes. Ficoll-Paque density-gradient centrifugation was used to isolate PBMCs, with at least 7 million per sample. Total RNA was extracted from PBMCs with Trizol reagent, with at least 6 micrograms obtained per sample. For every donor, an aliquot of PBMCs went through flow cytometry to measure the percentages of naive CD45RAhigh/CD27high T cells. Library prep was done by 5' RACE. The sequencer listed for this sample is Illumina HiSeq 2500. A second PCR of roughly 6 to 11 cycles was run with a J-beta primer mix and a sample-barcoded 5' primer. A template-switch 5' adaptor carrying 12 random nucleotides introduced a unique molecular identifier onto each TCR beta cDNA molecule. Each sample yielded at least 2.5 million CDR3-containing paired-end reads. First-strand cDNA synthesis was performed from all RNA using the Mint cDNA synthesis kit, with priming by a TRBC-specific oligonucleotide. After uracil-DNA glycosylase treatment, a first 18-cycle PCR used universal primers M1SS and BC2_uni_R on all cDNA. Per the authors' processing: Each sample was normalized by randomly selecting 1 million high-quality reads, each carrying a distinct molecular identifier. Instead of being binned into consensus sequences, reads with shared molecular identifiers were discarded. MiTCR, run with a Q25 quality threshold and the strictest error-elimination algorithm, handled CDR3 identification, clonotype clustering and error correction. A nonparametric unseen species model using Euler transformation provided a lower-bound estimate of total TCR beta diversity. Clones were called with MiXCR by TCRdb after fastp trimmed the public reads at Q25, and only in-frame beta chains were retained. Each entry merges the rows of one CDR3 protein and shows their most common DNA and genes. These V and J calls are TCRdb output, not the study's own analysis. For this sample there are approximately 800,000 distinct CDR3 sequences; roughly 50% appear just once. Of the sample, 20% to 30% falls within the top ten clones.

Specimen: blood. The receptor comes from a man aged 35 to 55 in good health.

The sequenced DNA: TGCGCCAGCAGCCTACCGTCTAGCGGGAGGCCCCATGAGCAGTTCTTC. Translated, it gives CASSLPSSGRPHEQFF. The V gene is TRBV5-1 and the J gene is TRBJ2-1; 11 bases in between match TRBD2. Clipping removes 4 bases from V and 8 bases from J, with 11 as the unmatched junction base count. From a lookup of the germline V gene, CDR1 and CDR2 are SGHRS and YFSETQ. The CDR3 goes from the cysteine to the phenylalanine over 16 residues. Of all the DNA, just the CDR3 is kept, 48 bases in frame from base 1.